The 2 T cell receptor beta chains below all came from one sample that was sequenced in a study of blood T cell repertoires in COVID-19. The method was immunoSEQ multiplex PCR; TCRdb's version includes in-frame clones alone and lacks a portion of them. The table has over 150,000 clones, approximately 80% seen once; the top ten hold under 15%. The sample taken for sequencing was peripheral blood. Receptor source: a woman in her forties or fifties with acute or convalescent COVID-19.

The chain links TRBV2 to TRBJ1-2, with 8 bases that match TRBD1. This CDR3 spans 15 amino acids. Germline values: CDR1 SNHLY, CDR2 FYNNEI. V trimming: 4 bases; J trimming: 2 bases; junction bases outside the gene matches: 6. CDR3 region: CASSGTGLDNYGYTF. The DNA of the CDR3 is TGTGCCAGCAGTGGGACAGGGCTCGACAACTATGGCTACACCTTC.

This clone has only a few counts. The rearrangement joins TRBV15 to TRBJ2-7; a weak D match, TRBD2 (6 bases). The CDR3 has 16 residues. Germline V gene data show CDR1 as LNHNV and CDR2 as YYDKDF (reference sequence). V gave up 6 bases and J gave up 3 bases, with 21 bases separating them. In DNA, the CDR3 is TGTGCCACCAGTATTCAGGGAGGCTTTGTGGTCTACGAGCAGTACTTC. Translated: CATSIQGGFVVYEQYF.